Given below is one T cell receptor (beta chain) in context. Its antigen is not identified. Method: immunoSEQ multiplex PCR; TCRdb's copy keeps in-frame clones and lacks some. The sample has tens of thousands of clones; approximately 90% are singletons. The data were obtained in a study of T cell responses to AZD1222 COVID-19 vaccine. Study details: Combined were second doses at about 4 or about 12 weeks. Study results and caveats: Dominant CD4 TCR responses targeted spike regions 160-218 and 743-854. Just a handful of people given AZD1222 tested seropositive at baseline. Mostly white British, mostly female donors; authors suggested clonal diversity may be underestimated.

This CDR3 contains 16 residues. V dropped 3 bases and J dropped 0; count of bases not matched to a gene: 5. The V gene's germline CDR1 is ENHRY and CDR2 SYGVKD. The material was peripheral blood, obtained on day 0 of AZD1222 vaccination. This sequence joins TRBV10-3 and TRBJ1-1; 9 bases agree with TRBD1. This TCR came from an adult in good health. CDR3 sequence (DNA): TGTGCCATCAGTGACAGCACAGGGGGCTTGAACACTGAAGCTTTCTTT. Translation: CAISDSTGGLNTEAFF.